This TCR beta chain was obtained from a study of vaccination effects on CD4 cells after COVID-19. Findings and limits, study-wide: Clones induced by infection and by vaccine showed marked clonal contraction late after vaccination. Convalescent patients in the study were few, and early post-infection timepoints were absent.

The germline CDR1 and CDR2 sequences are GTSNPN and SVGIG (reference sequence). This CDR3 is built from 15 residues. Trimming pared 3 bases from V and 0 bases from J, leaving 13 bases between. Generated by immunoSEQ multiplex PCR, the TCRdb table keeps only in-frame clones and is missing some. The data contain tens of thousands of clones, roughly 78% of them singletons. Turning to this clone: The antigen is unknown.

Within the ViraFEST assay, antigen-specific CD4+ T cells underwent expansion with viral peptide pools prior to sequencing. Following culture for about 11 days, CD4+ T cells were isolated. Vaccine recipients, nucleocapsid antibody negative, had no prior SARS-CoV-2 infection. The culture medium for 1.5 million to 2.5 million PBMC per well included around 10 IU/ml IL-2 and about 10 ug/ml peptides. On days 3 and 7, fresh IL-2 medium replaced half the medium. The V call is TRBV30, the J call TRBJ2-3; D is unresolved. The sample was CD4+ T cells from PBMCs cultured with HCoV-OC43 spike peptides, taken before COVID-19 vaccination. Subset in this sample: HCoV-OC43 spike overlapping peptide pool stimulation. This receptor was identified in a human donor who received a COVID-19 vaccine. The CDR3 nucleotides read TGTGCCTGGAGGCACCTTGGTTCTAGCACAGATACGCAGTATTTT. Encoded protein: CAWRHLGSSTDTQYF.